The 17 T cell receptor beta chains listed next were all sequenced from one sample in a study of molecular identifiers for immune sequencing clone quantification. Using its own MiXCR run on the PCR reads, TCRdb lists one record per CDR3 protein. The data contain 250,000 to 400,000 distinct CDR3 sequences, over 20% of them seen just once; the ten biggest clones take up approximately 0.8%. The specimen sequenced was naive CD8+ T cells from blood, with Jurkat cell RNA spiked in. Subset meaning: FACS-sorted CD8+CD4-CCR7+CD45RA+ naive T cells. The source is a human donor in good health. Some libraries in this study had Jurkat cell RNA spiked in.

This chain uses TRBV27 with TRBJ1-4, with 9 bases fitting TRBD1. The CDR3 totals 18 residues. With 5 bases clipped from V and 8 bases from J, the junction kept 18 bases outside the gene matches. Germline V gene sequence: CDR1 MNHEY, CDR2 SMNVEV (reference sequence). CDR3 bases: TGTGCCAGCAGTCCCAACTCCTTCACCGGGACAGGGCCCGAAAAACTGTTTTTT. Protein product: CASSPNSFTGTGPEKLFF.

In DNA form, the CDR3 reads TGTGCCAGCAGTGGGACCGGGACAGTGCGAGAGACCCAGTACTTC. This gives the protein CASSGTGTVRETQYF. This chain joins TRBV25-1 and TRBJ2-5; 7 bases are a match to TRBD1. V lost 4 bases, J lost 4 bases, and 9 bases stayed unmatched. This CDR3 has 15 amino acids. Per germline, CDR1 MGHDK and CDR2 SYGVNS.

This clonotype occurred a few times. This rearrangement joins TRBV20-1 to TRBJ2-1; perhaps D is TRBD1 or TRBD2 (5 bases each). The V gene's germline CDR1 is DFQATT and CDR2 SNEGSKA (reference sequence). V was cut by 2 bases and J by 3 bases, with 17 bases left in between. This CDR3 spans 16 amino acids. CDR3 DNA sequence: TGCAGTGCTAGACTCCTCCGGGACGGAGACTACAATGAGCAGTTCTTC. It is translated as CSARLLRDGDYNEQFF.

This clonotype was observed at least ten times. The chain links TRBV7-9 to TRBJ2-7; 7 bases align to TRBD1. This CDR3 is built from 14 residues. V dropped 4 bases and J dropped 2; count of bases not matched to a gene: 5. The V gene's germline CDR1 is SEHNR and CDR2 FQNEAQ (reference sequence). CDR3 DNA: TGTGCCAGCAGCTACGGACAGGCTGCCTACGAGCAGTACTTC. This gives the protein CASSYGQAAYEQYF.

V and J are TRBV19 and TRBJ2-1; D may correspond to TRBD1 or TRBD2 (5 bases each). The ends were cut back, 5 bases at V and 10 bases at J, with 30 bases in the middle. The CDR3 is 18 residues long. Germline lookup yields CDR1 LNHDA and CDR2 SQIVND (reference sequence). The CDR3 reads CASSPHSNRDGVSLEQFF. As DNA, the CDR3 is TGTGCCAGTAGTCCCCACTCCAACCGGGACGGGGTAAGTTTGGAGCAGTTCTTC.

Turning to this clonotype: A much more abundant neighbour one base away suggests this may be a read error. The V call is TRBV27, the J call TRBJ1-1; the match to TRBD1 covers 8 bases. The CDR3 is 15 amino acids. CDR1 and CDR2 (germline): MNHEY, SMNVEV (reference sequence). The CDR3 loop is CASIRAGGVETETFF. The CDR3 coding sequence is TGTGCCAGCATTAGGGCAGGGGGCGTAGAGACTGAAACTTTCTTT.

This clonotype turned up a few times. V is TRBV14 and J is TRBJ1-6, with 7 positions matching TRBD1. The length of the CDR3 is 20 residues. The germline CDR1 and CDR2 sequences are SGHDN and FVKESK. The junction had 14 bases not matched to a gene; V was cut back by 0 bases and J by 3 bases. The CDR3 coding sequence is TGTGCCAGCAGCCAAGAACGGCCAGGGGGGCCCGACCTCTATAATTCACCCCTCCACTTT. Amino acids: CASSQERPGGPDLYNSPLHF.

This clonotype was recorded at least ten times. The gene calls are TRBV20-1 and TRBJ2-3, with TRBD2 matching 8 bases. The CDR3 spans 18 residues. The trim removed 0 bases at V and 2 bases at J, leaving 13 bases unmatched. Germline CDR1 DFQATT, CDR2 SNEGSKA (reference sequence). The CDR3 coding sequence is TGCAGTGCTAGAGATCGTGGGGCGGGGGGACGCGACACAGATACGCAGTATTTT. This codes for CSARDRGAGGRDTDTQYF.

This clonotype was recorded a few times. The CDR3 loop is CASSQDWTGVGLTEAFF. The CDR3 DNA is TGCGCCAGCAGCCAAGATTGGACAGGGGTCGGTTTAACTGAAGCTTTCTTT. This chain joins TRBV4-3 and TRBJ1-1; 9 positions agree with TRBD1. There are 17 residues in the CDR3. V dropped 0 bases and J dropped 5; count of bases not matched to a gene: 10. The germline V gene encodes CDR1 LGHNA and CDR2 YSLEER.

This clonotype appeared a few times. This rearrangement joins TRBV12-3 or TRBV12-4 to TRBJ1-2; D remains unclear. The CDR3 length is 14 residues. Trimming took 3 bases from V and 4 from J, leaving 12 bases between them. CDR3 bases: TGTGCCAGCAGTTTCGTCCCGAGTTTCTATGGCTACACCTTC. Protein sequence: CASSFVPSFYGYTF.

This clonotype was observed a single time. This could be a read error, since a much larger clone is one nucleotide away. The chain links TRBV7-9 to TRBJ2-2; TRBD1 or TRBD2 may be the D gene (5 bases each). This CDR3 region has 17 residues. The germline CDR1 and CDR2 sequences are SEHNR and FQNEAQ (reference sequence). CDR3 DNA: TGTGCCAGCAGCTTAGGGGGGTCCCCATCGAACACCGAGGAGCTGTTTTTT. Its translation: CASSLGGSPSNTEELFF.

This clonotype was recorded at least ten times. The genes are TRBV6-2 or TRBV6-3 and TRBJ1-1, with a tentative D call TRBD1 (5 bases). The CDR3 runs to 14 residues. Germline lookup yields CDR1 MNHEY and CDR2 SVGEGT. Trimming shortened V by 7 bases and J by 1 base, and 13 bases separated the two germline ends. The CDR3 here is CASTKGVSNTEAFF. In nucleotides, the CDR3 is TGTGCCAGCACCAAAGGGGTGTCGAACACTGAAGCTTTCTTT.

This clonotype was recorded at least ten times. The rearrangement links TRBV14 to TRBJ2-2; a possible D gene is TRBD1 (6 bases). Between the trimmed V and J ends, which lost 3 bases and 5 bases, there was a span of 10 bases. Germline lookup yields CDR1 SGHDN and CDR2 FVKESK. The CDR3 is 14 amino acids. For the CDR3, the DNA is TGTGCCAGCAGCCATATCCAGGGGACCGGGGAGCTGTTTTTT. Protein: CASSHIQGTGELFF.

This clonotype was observed a few times. The chain joins TRBV29-1 to TRBJ2-7; no clear D gene. Germline assignment: CDR1 SQVTM and CDR2 ANQGSEA. V lost 6 bases, J lost 1 base, and 13 bases lay in between. The CDR3 runs to 13 residues. CDR3 in amino acids: CSVITIQSYEQYF. The CDR3 DNA reads TGCAGCGTGATCACCATCCAATCCTACGAGCAGTACTTC.

This clonotype came up many times. This sequence joins TRBV7-2 and TRBJ2-3; maybe TRBD1 (5 bases). Germline V gives CDR1 SGHTA, CDR2 FQGNSA. This CDR3 comprises 17 residues. The V end lost 2 bases, the J end lost 2 bases, and 17 bases lay between the germline ends. The CDR3 region is CASSLRTPELYTDTQYF. In nucleotides, the CDR3 is TGTGCCAGCAGCTTAAGGACACCCGAATTATACACAGATACGCAGTATTTT.

As to this clonotype: The germline gene is not matched at one end of the junction; a read error may be the cause. The chain links TRBV6-5 to TRBJ2-3; 12 nucleotides line up with TRBD2. The V gene's germline CDR1 is MNHEY and CDR2 SVGAGI. The CDR3 contains 16 residues. The chain's CDR3 is CASSYASGRGTGTQYF. Written as DNA, the CDR3 is TGTGCCAGCAGTTACGCTAGCGGGAGGGGCACAGGTACGCAGTATTTT.

Note on this clonotype: A read error may explain this, as a much larger clone is one base away. This is likely a read error, given that the CDR3 carries no conserved phenylalanine or tryptophan at its end. The chain is built from TRBV7-9 and TRBJ1-1, with D possibly matching TRBD1 (6 bases). V dropped 5 bases and J dropped 1 base, with 14 bases sitting between them. Germline V gene data show CDR1 as SEHNR and CDR2 as FQNEAQ (reference sequence). This CDR3 region has 15 residues. In nucleotides, the CDR3 is TGTGCCAGCAGCAAGGTGGACAGACCGAACACTGAAGCTTTCCTT. This gives the protein CASSKVDRPNTEAFL.